This T cell receptor (beta chain) was recovered during a study of blood T cell repertoires in COVID-19. Per the authors' pipeline: Amplification of reference gene primers provided the estimated nucleated cell counts. Sequencing used immunoSEQ multiplex PCR; TCRdb keeps in-frame clones, though not all of them. Clone size and V and J calls were adopted from that table, with D and trimming inferred from the DNA. Of tens of thousands of clones in the sample, 87% were seen once. This CDR3 is built from 13 residues. Trimming removed 7 bases from V and 4 bases from J; junction bases left unmatched: 7. Germline loops: CDR1 SGHNT, CDR2 YYREEE (reference sequence).

This TCR was sampled from a woman aged 80 or older in a cohort sampled during active or convalescent COVID-19. The chain carries TRBV5-4 and TRBJ1-2; 7 nucleotides match TRBD1. What was sequenced was peripheral blood. CDR3 sequence reads: CASQPRGAYGYTF. Written as DNA, the CDR3 is TGTGCCAGCCAGCCCAGGGGGGCCTATGGCTACACCTTC.